The sample holds many counts of the clone carrying this T cell receptor (beta chain). Its antigen remains unknown. The CDR3 has 16 amino acids. The germline V gene encodes CDR1 LNHNV and CDR2 YYDKDF (reference sequence). The ends lost 0 bases at V and 4 bases at J; junction bases unmatched: 5. This entry comes from a study of neurological immune-mediated disorders. General study findings and limits: HTLV-1-associated myelopathy led in TCR clonal expansion, while multiple sclerosis ranked lowest, below healthy controls. CDR3 amino acid sequences of expanded clones were not shared across subjects, a result suggesting private repertoires in all groups.

It was by 5'RACE with 10-nucleotide random UMIs that the cDNA was made. TCRdb itself ran the 5' RACE reads through MiXCR, one entry per CDR3 protein. The sample yields 45,000 or so distinct CDR3 sequences, roughly 13% seen once. For the unsorted libraries, 2 million PBMCs stored at -80 C served as input. Sequencing was carried out using PBMCs. The chain joins TRBV15 to TRBJ2-3; 9 bases map to TRBD1. The sequence came from a female donor in good health. This chain's CDR3 is CATSRDRTGAADTQYF. CDR3 in DNA: TGTGCCACCAGCAGAGACAGGACAGGGGCGGCAGATACGCAGTATTTT.